Following are 14 T cell receptor beta chains from one sample sequenced in a study of PD-L1 blockade in urothelial cancer. This table comes from immunoSEQ multiplex PCR, and its TCRdb copy is limited to in-frame clones, with some not included. Among about 51,000 clones listed, around 85% were seen once. The sequences come from PBMCs, collected around atezolizumab (anti-PD-L1) treatment. The origin of the receptors is a man between 60 and 75 years old with urothelial cancer.

The rearrangement links TRBV4-3 to TRBJ2-3; TRBD2 matches at 14 bases. The length of the CDR3 is 18 residues. Germline trimming cut 1 base from V and 3 bases from J; bases unmatched to any gene: 6. The germline V gene has CDR1 LGHNA and CDR2 YSLEER. This CDR3 reads CASSQVRGLAGETDTQYF. CDR3 bases: TGCGCCAGCAGCCAAGTCCGGGGACTAGCGGGAGAAACAGATACGCAGTATTTT.

This rearrangement joins TRBV15 to TRBJ2-5; no clear D. Trimming removed 9 bases at V and 5 bases at J, with 10 bases between. The CDR3 has 11 residues. The germline gives CDR1 LNHNV, CDR2 YYDKDF (reference sequence). The DNA for the CDR3 is TGTGCCACGAGGCTCCGGGAGACCCAGTACTTC. This sequence encodes CATRLRETQYF.

This clone came up a few times. The V call is TRBV9, the J call TRBJ2-6, with a possible D match to TRBD1 (6 bases). Trimming took 0 bases from V and 0 from J, leaving 19 bases between them. CDR1 is SGDLS and CDR2 is YYNGEE in the germline V gene. The CDR3 spans 20 residues. This CDR3 reads CASSVAWTGHRDSGANVLTF. CDR3 DNA sequence: TGTGCCAGCAGCGTAGCCTGGACTGGACACAGGGACTCTGGGGCCAACGTCCTGACTTTC.

The V call is TRBV20-1, the J call TRBJ2-7; no firm D call. In germline, CDR1 is DFQATT, CDR2 SNEGSKA (reference sequence). This CDR3 spans 11 amino acids. Trimming cost V 6 bases and J 5 bases, with 11 bases left between them. The CDR3 DNA reads TGCAGTGCCCGGTTGTCCCACGAGCAGTACTTC. Translated: CSARLSHEQYF.

The rearrangement links TRBV29-1 to TRBJ2-7; possible D gene TRBD1, 6 bases. Trimming left V 7 bases short and J 2 bases short, with 12 bases between. The CDR3 is 12 residues long. Germline CDR1 SQVTM, CDR2 ANQGSEA. The CDR3 region is CSARTDPYEQYF. The CDR3 DNA reads TGCAGCGCCCGGACAGATCCCTACGAGCAGTACTTC.

This rearrangement joins TRBV5-1 to TRBJ2-1; D is possibly TRBD1 (5 bases). The germline V gene encodes CDR1 SGHRS and CDR2 YFSETQ. V lost 5 bases, J lost 8 bases, and 11 bases lay in between. The CDR3 runs to 12 residues. CDR3: CASRAGIDEQFF. The CDR3 nucleotides are TGCGCCAGCAGGGCAGGGATAGATGAGCAGTTCTTC.

The rearrangement uses TRBV27 and TRBJ1-3, with D possibly being TRBD1 (5 bases). There are 14 residues in the CDR3. V lost 2 bases and J lost 3, with 8 bases in between. CDR1 MNHEY and CDR2 SMNVEV come from the germline V gene (reference sequence). The DNA of the CDR3 is TGTGCCAGCAGTTTAGGTCAGGGTGGAAACACCATATATTTT. This encodes CASSLGQGGNTIYF.

The genes are TRBV19 and TRBJ2-7; no clear D. The CDR3 sequence is 14 residues long. V was trimmed by 5 bases and J by 6 bases, leaving 17 bases between them. The germline V gene encodes CDR1 LNHDA and CDR2 SQIVND (reference sequence). The CDR3 is CASSLGQGRGEQYF. CDR3 DNA sequence: TGTGCCAGTAGTTTAGGCCAAGGCAGAGGCGAGCAGTACTTC. The full variable domain, completed using reference TRBV19 and TRBJ2-7, is DGGITQSPKYLFRKEGQNVTLSCEQNLNHDAMYWYRQDPGQGLRLIYYSQIVNDFQKGDIAEGYSVSREKKESFPLTVTSAQKNPTAFYLCASSLGQGRGEQYFGPGTRLTVT.

This clone has just a few counts. The CDR3: CASSLITGGTGELFF. CDR3 in DNA: TGCGCCAGCAGCCTTATCACAGGGGGAACCGGGGAGCTGTTTTTT. The chain links TRBV5-1 to TRBJ2-2; 8 nucleotides line up with TRBD1. V was pared by 4 bases and J by 5 bases, with 7 bases of the junction left unmatched. In germline, CDR1 is SGHRS, CDR2 YFSETQ. The CDR3 has 15 amino acids.

The V gene is TRBV5-5, the J gene TRBJ2-6, with D tentatively TRBD2 (5 bases). This CDR3 is 15 amino acids long. Germline lookup yields CDR1 SGHKS and CDR2 YYEKEE (reference sequence). The V gene lost 4 bases and the J gene lost 4 bases, with 12 bases spanning the gap. This chain's CDR3 is CASSPPGFGANVLTF. The CDR3 DNA reads as TGTGCCAGCAGCCCCCCGGGGTTCGGGGCCAACGTCCTGACTTTC.

Here the CDR3 reads CASSSTGNRFF. For the CDR3, the DNA is TGTGCCAGCAGCTCTACAGGGAATCGGTTCTTC. This chain connects TRBV7-2 to TRBJ2-1, with D perhaps matching TRBD1 (6 bases). The CDR3 is made up of 11 amino acids. V was clipped by 4 bases and J by 15 bases, with 13 bases between them. Germline V gene data show CDR1 as SGHTA and CDR2 as FQGNSA.

V usage is TRBV25-1 and J usage is TRBJ2-5, with a weak D call TRBD2 (6 bases). CDR3 length: 14 amino acids. Germline assignment: CDR1 MGHDK and CDR2 SYGVNS. V shed 2 bases and J shed 5 bases, with 12 bases lying between them. Here the CDR3 reads CASSEKEGGETQYF. The CDR3 DNA reads TGTGCCAGCAGTGAAAAGGAGGGTGGGGAGACCCAGTACTTC.

V is TRBV7-8 and J is TRBJ1-6; no clear D. CDR1 is SGHVS and CDR2 is FQNEAQ in the germline V gene. Trimming stripped 5 bases from V and 7 bases from J, with 12 bases between. This CDR3 spans 14 amino acids. The DNA of the CDR3 is TGTGCCAGCAGCCCCGGCCCGGGGAATTCACCCCTCCACTTT. Its translation: CASSPGPGNSPLHF.

The CDR3 protein is CANHRDRQYGYTF. For the CDR3, the DNA is TGTGCCAACCACCGGGACAGGCAATATGGCTACACCTTC. The chain employs TRBV2 and TRBJ1-2; 8 positions match TRBD1. The V gene's germline CDR1 is SNHLY and CDR2 FYNNEI. Trimming took 10 bases from V and 5 from J; bases not matched to a gene: 9. The CDR3 sequence is 13 residues long.